This is a list of T cell receptor beta chains from one sample in a study of T cells in Graves' hyperthyroidism and ophthalmopathy. TCRdb fed the multiplex PCR reads into MiXCR, producing one record per CDR3 protein. The data hold 700,000 or so distinct CDR3 sequences, with approximately 15% observed a single time. Sequenced input: blood. The receptors stem from a woman aged 45 to 65 with Graves' ophthalmopathy. Each CDR3 is given with its conserved first and last residue. Fields, in order: J gene, V gene, D gene, clone size, CDR3 DNA, CDR3 protein. The D gene is left open where the match is weak. A clone size is listed for some rows: how often the clone was seen (once, few, many), or a class if it is expanded.

J: TRBJ2-1
V: TRBV19
D: TRBD2
size: few
DNA: TGTGCCAGTAGGACAGCGGGAGGCCCTGAGCAGTTCTTC
CDR3: CASRTAGGPEQFF

J: TRBJ2-3
V: TRBV2
D: NA
size: many
DNA: TGTGCCAGCGGGTGGGGGGCTGATACGCAGTATTTT
CDR3: CASGWGADTQYF

J: TRBJ2-5
V: TRBV5-1
D: NA
size: NA
DNA: TGCGCCAGCAGCTCAGACAACCGAGAGACCCAGTACTTC
CDR3: CASSSDNRETQYF

J: TRBJ2-2
V: TRBV11-3
D: TRBD2
size: many
DNA: TGTGCCAGCAGCTTAGTGGGGACTAGAAACACCGGGGAGCTGTTTTTT
CDR3: CASSLVGTRNTGELFF

J: TRBJ1-1
V: TRBV6-1
D: NA
size: many
DNA: TGTGCCAGCAGTGACCAGGCCAAAGCAGCTTTCTTT
CDR3: CASSDQAKAAFF

J: TRBJ2-3
V: TRBV4-2
D: TRBD2
size: NA
DNA: TGTGCCAGCAGCCAAGAGGGCGGGAGCAGCACAGATACGCAGTATTTT
CDR3: CASSQEGGSSTDTQYF

J: TRBJ2-5
V: TRBV14
D: TRBD2
size: many
DNA: TGTGCCAGCAGCCAAGGCGAGTCTAGCGGGAGTGGCGCCGAGACCCAGTACTTC
CDR3: CASSQGESSGSGAETQYF

J: TRBJ2-7
V: TRBV7-3
D: TRBD2
size: many
DNA: TGTGCCAGCAGCCCCATGGCGGGAGCAGGCTACGAGCAGTACTTC
CDR3: CASSPMAGAGYEQYF

J: TRBJ1-1
V: TRBV5-1
D: NA
size: few
DNA: TGCGCCAGCAGCCCGGACCTGGGCACTGAAGCTTTCTTT
CDR3: CASSPDLGTEAFF

J: TRBJ2-1
V: TRBV20-1
D: TRBD1
size: many
DNA: TGCAGTGCTAGAGACTACCGGGACAGGGGACGTGAGCAGTTCTTC
CDR3: CSARDYRDRGREQFF

J: TRBJ2-1
V: TRBV10-3
D: TRBD2
size: NA
DNA: TGTGCCATCAGCGGGACTAGCGGGAGGGCCCTTTTTCAGTTCTTC
CDR3: CAISGTSGRALFQFF

J: TRBJ1-4
V: TRBV5-1
D: NA
size: NA
DNA: TGCGCCAGCAGCCCGGGGACGGTCTATAACGAAAAACTGTTTTTT
CDR3: CASSPGTVYNEKLFF

J: TRBJ1-2
V: TRBV9
D: NA
size: few
DNA: TGTGCCAGCAGCCAAGGACAGAGAGCTAACTATGGCTACACCTTC
CDR3: CASSQGQRANYGYTF

J: TRBJ2-4
V: TRBV13
D: NA
size: NA
DNA: TGTGCCAGCAGCTCCTCCAAAAACATTCAGTACTTC
CDR3: CASSSSKNIQYF

J: TRBJ2-7
V: TRBV13
D: TRBD2
size: few
DNA: TGTGCCAGCAGCTTAAGGGGACTAGCGAAGCAGTACTTC
CDR3: CASSLRGLAKQYF

J: TRBJ1-1
V: TRBV7-8
D: NA
size: NA
DNA: TGTGCCAGCACCCTCATCGAAGACACTGAAGCTTTCTTT
CDR3: CASTLIEDTEAFF

J: TRBJ2-1
V: TRBV10-3
D: NA
size: few
DNA: TGTGCCATCAGTGATTTGTATGAGCAGTTCTTC
CDR3: CAISDLYEQFF

J: TRBJ2-7
V: TRBV5-4
D: TRBD2
size: few
DNA: TGTGCCAGCAGCCCAAAAGCGGGGTCAGCCTACGAGCAGTACTTC
CDR3: CASSPKAGSAYEQYF

J: TRBJ2-2
V: TRBV7-9
D: NA
size: NA
DNA: TGTGCCAGCAGCTTAGCGTTTGGGTCGGGGGAGCTGTTTTTT
CDR3: CASSLAFGSGELFF

J: TRBJ2-1
V: TRBV5-1
D: NA
size: many
DNA: TGCGCCAGCAGCTTGACAGGGACGCTCAATGAGCAGTTCTTC
CDR3: CASSLTGTLNEQFF

J: TRBJ2-1
V: TRBV7-9
D: NA
size: many
DNA: TGTGCCAGCAGCCCGACAGGTTCCAATTTTGAGCAGTTCTTC
CDR3: CASSPTGSNFEQFF

J: TRBJ2-1
V: TRBV29-1
D: TRBD2
size: few
DNA: TGCAGCGTTGAAAAGGGTTCAGGGACTACTTTGTTCTTC
CDR3: CSVEKGSGTTLFF

J: TRBJ1-1
V: TRBV27
D: TRBD1
size: NA
DNA: TGTGCCAGCAGTTTATCCCGGACAGGGGGCACTGAAGCTTTCTTT
CDR3: CASSLSRTGGTEAFF

J: TRBJ2-7
V: TRBV18
D: TRBD1
size: NA
DNA: TGTGCCAGCTCACGGGACCTGACAGGGGAGCAGTACTTC
CDR3: CASSRDLTGEQYF

J: TRBJ2-2
V: TRBV4-2
D: NA
size: NA
DNA: TGTGCCAGCAGCCAAGACGGTTTGCTAGTGGTCGCCGGGGAGCTGTTTTTT
CDR3: CASSQDGLLVVAGELFF

J: TRBJ2-3
V: TRBV19
D: NA
size: NA
DNA: TGTGCCGGTAGTATCAGAACTAGACACCGATTTACAGATACGCAGTATTTT
CDR3: CAGSIRTRHRFTDTQYF

J: TRBJ2-1
V: TRBV7-6
D: TRBD2
size: NA
DNA: TGTGCCAGCAGCCTAAGTAGCGGGAGGGCCGTTCTTGAGCAGTTCTTC
CDR3: CASSLSSGRAVLEQFF

J: TRBJ1-1
V: TRBV29-1
D: TRBD1
size: few
DNA: TGCAGCGGAACAGGGGTAGGGGGGAACACTGAAGCTTTCTTT
CDR3: CSGTGVGGNTEAFF

J: TRBJ1-6
V: TRBV12-3/TRBV12-4
D: TRBD1
size: NA
DNA: TGTGCCAGCAGTAAGCCGGGACAGGGGGCTACCCCCCTCCACTTT
CDR3: CASSKPGQGATPLHF

J: TRBJ1-3
V: TRBV28
D: NA
size: NA
DNA: TGTGCCAGCAGCCCGTGGGGGGGTCCTGGAAACACCATATATTTT
CDR3: CASSPWGGPGNTIYF

J: TRBJ2-3
V: TRBV5-1
D: TRBD2
size: many
DNA: TGCGCCAGCAGCTTGGCGGGGAGACTAGCGGGAGGAACAGATACGCAGTATTTT
CDR3: CASSLAGRLAGGTDTQYF

J: TRBJ2-1
V: TRBV28
D: TRBD2
size: many
DNA: TGTGCAATTAAGGCGGGAGGGGCCTACAATGAGCAGTTCTTC
CDR3: CAIKAGGAYNEQFF

J: TRBJ2-2
V: TRBV5-1
D: TRBD1
size: NA
DNA: TGCGCCAGCAGCACGATGGGGACAGGGCGGGTAAGAAGCACCGGGGAGCTGTTTTTT
CDR3: CASSTMGTGRVRSTGELFF

J: TRBJ1-1
V: TRBV20-1
D: NA
size: many
DNA: TGCAGTGCTAGATTAGGGAACACTGAAGCTTTCTTT
CDR3: CSARLGNTEAFF

J: TRBJ2-3
V: TRBV11-2
D: TRBD2
size: many
DNA: TGTGCCAGCAGCTTATTGGGGAGGGCTAGCGGGACAACAGATACGCAGTATTTT
CDR3: CASSLLGRASGTTDTQYF

J: TRBJ2-1
V: TRBV28
D: NA
size: many
DNA: TGTGCCAGCAGTTTATTAAAGGGGGGATATAGCAATGAGCAGTTCTTC
CDR3: CASSLLKGGYSNEQFF

J: TRBJ2-1
V: TRBV20-1
D: TRBD2
size: NA
DNA: TGCAGTGCCGTGACTAGCGGGAGCAAGGGATACTACAATGAGCAGTTCTTC
CDR3: CSAVTSGSKGYYNEQFF

J: TRBJ2-3
V: TRBV20-1
D: TRBD2
size: many
DNA: TGCAGTGCTCTTGATCCAAGCGGGAGGGGAAGCACAGATACGCAGTATTTT
CDR3: CSALDPSGRGSTDTQYF

J: TRBJ2-2
V: TRBV20-1
D: NA
size: many
DNA: TGCAGTGCTAACGCCTTGGACACCGGGGAGCTGTTTTTT
CDR3: CSANALDTGELFF

J: TRBJ2-3
V: TRBV2
D: NA
size: NA
DNA: TGTGCCAGCAGCTTAACCTTGGGGGAGGATACGCAGTATTTT
CDR3: CASSLTLGEDTQYF

J: TRBJ2-7
V: TRBV28
D: TRBD1
size: many
DNA: TGTGCCAGCGGACCGGGACAGGCGTACGAGCAGTACTTC
CDR3: CASGPGQAYEQYF

J: TRBJ2-1
V: TRBV29-1
D: NA
size: many
DNA: TGCAGCTCCCCCGGGACGAGCTCCTACAATGAGCAGTTCTTC
CDR3: CSSPGTSSYNEQFF

J: TRBJ2-3
V: TRBV5-1
D: NA
size: many
DNA: TGCGCCAGCAGCTTGGCTAGGGGGAGTTCCGAAGGTACGCAGTATTTT
CDR3: CASSLARGSSEGTQYF

J: TRBJ2-1
V: TRBV28
D: TRBD1
size: many
DNA: TGTGCCAGCAGTGGGGAGGCGGGGACAGGGGGTCCCCCCTACAATGAGCAGTTCTTC
CDR3: CASSGEAGTGGPPYNEQFF

J: TRBJ2-3
V: TRBV9
D: TRBD2
size: NA
DNA: TGTGCCAGCAGCGTAGGGGCTAGCGGGACGTCAGATACGCAGTATTTT
CDR3: CASSVGASGTSDTQYF

J: TRBJ2-3
V: TRBV10-3
D: TRBD1
size: many
DNA: TGTGCCATCAGTGAAACAGGGGGCAGCACAGATACGCAGTATTTT
CDR3: CAISETGGSTDTQYF

J: TRBJ1-5
V: TRBV2
D: NA
size: NA
DNA: TGTGCCAGCACCCGGGATAACAATCAGCCCCAGCATTTT
CDR3: CASTRDNNQPQHF

J: TRBJ2-1
V: TRBV6-4
D: TRBD2
size: NA
DNA: TGTGCCAGCAGTGACGAGTCTAGCGGGATCAATGAGCAGTTCTTC
CDR3: CASSDESSGINEQFF

J: TRBJ2-7
V: TRBV11-2
D: NA
size: many
DNA: TGTGCCAGCAGCTTGGGGCTGGACAGCTACGAGCAGTACTTC
CDR3: CASSLGLDSYEQYF

J: TRBJ2-5
V: TRBV11-2
D: NA
size: many
DNA: TGTGCCAGCAGCAAAAAGCCCAGGCTTGTAGAGACCCAGTACTTC
CDR3: CASSKKPRLVETQYF

J: TRBJ2-5
V: TRBV7-8
D: NA
size: NA
DNA: TGTGCCAGCAGCAGTAGGGACCCCCAAGAGACCCAGTACTTC
CDR3: CASSSRDPQETQYF

J: TRBJ2-1
V: TRBV6-1
D: TRBD2
size: many
DNA: TGTGCCAGCAGCCAATTAGCGGGAGGGCCATTCGATGAGCAGTTCTTC
CDR3: CASSQLAGGPFDEQFF

J: TRBJ1-4
V: TRBV29-1
D: NA
size: few
DNA: TGCAGCGTTCGTCAGGTTCTCAATGAAAAACTGTTTTTT
CDR3: CSVRQVLNEKLFF

J: TRBJ2-2
V: TRBV14
D: TRBD2
size: few
DNA: TGTGCCAGCAGCCGTGGGACTAGCCTCGCCGGGGAGCTGTTTTTT
CDR3: CASSRGTSLAGELFF

J: TRBJ1-2
V: TRBV7-8
D: NA
size: few
DNA: TGTGCCAGCAGCCCCAGGGAGTCCTTTCACTATGGCTACACCTTC
CDR3: CASSPRESFHYGYTF